These 28 T cell receptor beta chains came from one sample sequenced in a study of control samples from healthy donors and cancer patients. Generated by immunoSEQ multiplex PCR, the TCRdb table keeps only in-frame clones and is missing some. Of about 140,000 clones listed, around 90% were seen once; the top ten hold 11%. Sequenced sample: blood. These receptors were obtained from a man between 25 and 39 years old in good health.

The chain recombines TRBV28 with TRBJ1-2; D is unresolved. CDR1 and CDR2 (germline): MDHEN, SYDVKM. Trimming pared 5 bases from V and 4 bases from J, leaving 11 bases between. This CDR3 has 13 residues. Here the CDR3 reads CASSTPTSYGYTF. The CDR3, as DNA: TGTGCCAGCAGTACCCCGACCAGCTATGGCTACACCTTC.

This chain links TRBV6-5 with TRBJ2-1; TRBD1 aligns across 8 bases. The CDR3 contains 15 residues. CDR1 is MNHEY, CDR2 SVGAGI, per germline. V dropped 6 bases and J dropped 5; count of bases not matched to a gene: 9. The CDR3 spells CASRAPGQVNNEQFF. DNA for the CDR3: TGTGCCAGCAGGGCCCCGGGACAGGTCAACAATGAGCAGTTCTTC.

The chain joins TRBV9 to TRBJ1-1; tentative D call: TRBD1 (5 bases). The CDR3 sequence is 15 residues long. Germline assignment: CDR1 SGDLS and CDR2 YYNGEE. V was shortened by 0 bases and J by 0 bases, with 9 bases between the two germline ends. The CDR3 coding sequence is TGTGCCAGCAGCGTAGGAGGGGTTCTGAACACTGAAGCTTTCTTT. As protein: CASSVGGVLNTEAFF.

The genes are TRBV9 and TRBJ1-2; D not certain. CDR1 SGDLS and CDR2 YYNGEE come from the germline V gene. With 3 bases removed from V and 4 bases from J, the gap between germline ends came to 7 bases. The CDR3 has 12 amino acids. The DNA of the CDR3 is TGTGCCAGCAGCGGAACGCTCTATGGCTACACCTTC. Amino acids: CASSGTLYGYTF.

The V and J genes are TRBV5-3 and TRBJ2-7, with a weak D call TRBD2 (6 bases). TRBV5-3 is an open reading frame, and its role is uncertain. This CDR3 contains 14 residues. The V gene lost 0 bases and the J gene lost 12 bases, with 19 bases spanning the gap. The CDR3 DNA follows: TGTGCCAGAAGCTTGGGTAGGGCCGACCTGGGAGGGTACTTC. Translating it yields CARSLGRADLGGYF.

The J gene is TRBJ1-5, the V gene TRBV12-3 or TRBV12-4, with D tentatively TRBD1 (5 bases). Trimming cost V 2 bases and J 11 bases, with 13 bases left between them. The CDR3 has 13 amino acids. The DNA for the CDR3 is TGTGCCAGCAGTTTAACCCTGCAAGGGGCCCAGCATTTT. Translating it yields CASSLTLQGAQHF.

This sequence joins TRBV4-1 and TRBJ2-7, with 11 nucleotides matching TRBD1. J lost 4 bases, V lost 7 bases, and 9 bases had no gene match. The germline V gene encodes CDR1 MGHRA and CDR2 YSYEKL. The CDR3 totals 15 residues. In DNA form, the CDR3 reads TGCGCCAGCACCTTAGGACAGGGGGCTAGATACGAGCAGTACTTC. Translating it yields CASTLGQGARYEQYF.

The rearrangement uses TRBV5-1 and TRBJ1-1; the D gene is possibly TRBD1 (6 bases). The CDR3 totals 14 residues. Germline V gives CDR1 SGHRS, CDR2 YFSETQ. V lost 5 bases and J lost 6, with 17 bases in between. The CDR3 reads CASSPGQKTSEAFF. The DNA of the CDR3 is TGCGCCAGCAGTCCCGGACAGAAAACGTCTGAAGCTTTCTTT.

This clone was detected only once. This chain joins TRBV28 and TRBJ1-5; 7 bases agree with TRBD1. CDR1 is MDHEN, CDR2 SYDVKM, per germline. Trimming removed 6 bases from V and 0 bases from J; junction bases left unmatched: 11. CDR3 size: 17 residues. The DNA for the CDR3 is TGTGCCAGCAGATTAGGGGACAGTGGATATAGCAATCAGCCCCAGCATTTT. Translated, it gives CASRLGDSGYSNQPQHF.

The V call is TRBV2, the J call TRBJ2-7, with D tentatively TRBD2 (5 bases). CDR3 length: 13 amino acids. Germline V gene data show CDR1 as SNHLY and CDR2 as FYNNEI. V was shortened by 7 bases and J by 2 bases, with 12 bases between the two germline ends. The CDR3: CASKRNLPYEQYF. The CDR3 coding sequence is TGTGCCAGCAAGCGGAACCTCCCCTACGAGCAGTACTTC. The complete variable domain, with remaining parts taken from reference TRBV2 and TRBJ2-7, reads EPEVTQTPSHQVTQMGQEVILRCVPISNHLYFYWYRQILGQKVEFLVSFYNNEISEKSEIFDDQFSVERPDGSNFTLKIRSTKLEDSAMYFCASKRNLPYEQYFGPGTRLTVT.

The chain employs TRBV7-9 and TRBJ2-1; TRBD2 might be the D (5 bases). The CDR3 has 13 amino acids. Deletions cut 5 bases from V and 8 bases from J, with 13 bases between. The germline V gene encodes CDR1 SEHNR and CDR2 FQNEAQ (reference sequence). The CDR3 DNA is TGTGCCAGCAGCCCCTCTAGCAGCGATGAGCAGTTCTTC. Encoded protein: CASSPSSSDEQFF.

The rearrangement uses TRBV5-6 and TRBJ1-2; TRBD1 matches 8 bases. V lost 0 bases and J lost 2; bases outside the gene matches: 6. The CDR3 spans 16 residues. Germline loops: CDR1 SGHDT, CDR2 YYEEEE. CDR3 amino acids: CASSLAWQGANYGYTF. CDR3 bases: TGTGCCAGCAGCTTGGCGTGGCAGGGGGCGAACTATGGCTACACCTTC.

This chain links TRBV25-1 with TRBJ2-1, with TRBD1 identical over 12 bases. Germline CDR1 MGHDK, CDR2 SYGVNS. This CDR3 has 15 residues. Germline trimming cut 3 bases from V and 8 bases from J; bases unmatched to any gene: 5. CDR3 sequence (DNA): TGTGCCAGCAGTGATTGGGACAGGGGGCACGATGAGCAGTTCTTC. Translation gives CASSDWDRGHDEQFF.

V and J are TRBV10-1 and TRBJ2-3; 16 positions match TRBD2. This CDR3 spans 16 amino acids. With V trimmed by 6 bases and J by 3 bases, 3 bases remained unmatched. Germline CDR1 WNHNN, CDR2 SYGVQD (reference sequence). CDR3 residues: CASSPGLAGGTDTQYF. CDR3 DNA sequence: TGCGCCAGCAGCCCGGGACTAGCGGGAGGGACAGATACGCAGTATTTT.

The genes are TRBV6-2 or TRBV6-3 and TRBJ1-5; no firm D call. This CDR3 region has 14 residues. Germline V gene sequence: CDR1 MNHEY, CDR2 SVGEGT. Trimming shortened V by 4 bases and J by 3 bases, and 10 bases separated the two germline ends. The CDR3 nucleotides are TGTGCCAGCAGTTCAGACACTTCCAATCAGCCCCAGCATTTT. This encodes CASSSDTSNQPQHF.

The chain joins TRBV19 to TRBJ1-1; D gene unclear. V lost 5 bases and J lost 3, with 13 bases in between. The CDR3 covers 14 residues. The germline gives CDR1 LNHDA, CDR2 SQIVND (reference sequence). The CDR3 reads CASSAKRVDTEAFF. DNA for the CDR3: TGTGCCAGTAGTGCCAAGCGGGTAGACACTGAAGCTTTCTTT.

The chain links TRBV20-1 to TRBJ2-1; D uncertain. The CDR3 has 10 residues. Trimming pared 3 bases from V and 7 bases from J, leaving 4 bases between. From germline, CDR1 is DFQATT and CDR2 SNEGSKA (reference sequence). The chain's CDR3 is CSASINEQFF. The CDR3 nucleotides read TGCAGTGCTAGTATAAATGAGCAGTTCTTC.

The chain links TRBV30 to TRBJ2-7, with 12 nucleotides matching TRBD2. This CDR3 is built from 15 residues. J was trimmed by 4 bases and V by 2 bases; bases with no gene match: 6. The V gene's germline CDR1 is GTSNPN and CDR2 SVGIG (reference sequence). The CDR3 loop reads CAWSRLAGGLYEQYF. CDR3 nucleotides: TGTGCCTGGAGTAGGCTAGCGGGAGGGCTATACGAGCAGTACTTC.

This rearrangement joins TRBV15 to TRBJ2-6; D ambiguous. The CDR3 length is 17 residues. Trimming removed 0 bases at V and 0 bases at J, with 9 bases between. Germline-derived CDR1 and CDR2 are LNHNV and YYDKDF (reference sequence). CDR3 bases: TGTGCCACCAGCAGAGATGGCCGGAGCTCTGGGGCCAACGTCCTGACTTTC. Translation gives CATSRDGRSSGANVLTF.

The CDR3 sequence: CASRRETGELFF. The CDR3 region has the DNA TGTGCCAGCAGGCGGGAGACCGGGGAGCTGTTTTTT. This chain links TRBV6-6 with TRBJ2-2, with 7 bases lining up with TRBD2. CDR3 length equals 12 residues. V trimming: 6 bases; J trimming: 5 bases; junction bases outside the gene matches: 0. Germline CDR1 is MNHNY and CDR2 is SVGAGI (reference sequence).

This chain connects TRBV5-1 to TRBJ1-2; D may be TRBD1 (6 bases). This CDR3 region has 15 residues. V lost 0 bases to trimming and J lost 4 bases, with 13 bases between them. Germline lookup yields CDR1 SGHRS and CDR2 YFSETQ. CDR3 amino acids: CASSLVRGSIYGYTF. The DNA for the CDR3 is TGCGCCAGCAGCTTGGTGAGGGGGTCAATCTATGGCTACACCTTC.

This chain connects TRBV28 to TRBJ2-3; 8 nucleotides agree with TRBD2. CDR3 size: 14 residues. The germline CDR1 and CDR2 sequences are MDHEN and SYDVKM. Germline trimming cut 8 bases from V and 2 bases from J; bases unmatched to any gene: 6. In nucleotides, the CDR3 is TGTGCCAGCCGGGCGGGAGGCATCACAGATACGCAGTATTTT. Protein sequence: CASRAGGITDTQYF.

The J gene is TRBJ2-1, the V gene TRBV6-6, with 8 bases aligning to TRBD2. J gave up 10 bases and V 2 bases, and 10 bases lay outside the gene matches. CDR3 length: 15 residues. The germline V gene encodes CDR1 MNHNY and CDR2 SVGAGI (reference sequence). As DNA, the CDR3 is TGTGCCAGCAGTTACGGTCAGGCGGGACTAGGGGAGCAGTTCTTC. This translates into CASSYGQAGLGEQFF.

This clone came up once. The chain joins TRBV20-1 to TRBJ2-1; 9 positions match TRBD2. In germline, CDR1 is DFQATT, CDR2 SNEGSKA (reference sequence). After removal of 4 bases from V and 13 bases from J, the junction contained 5 bases not matched to a gene. The CDR3 runs to 11 residues. CDR3 in DNA: TGCAGTGCTATAGGACTAGCGAAACAGTTCTTC. Protein sequence: CSAIGLAKQFF.

This sequence joins TRBV15 and TRBJ1-5; D unresolved. Trimming pared 1 base from V and 5 bases from J, leaving 3 bases between. CDR1 and CDR2 from the germline V gene are LNHNV and YYDKDF (reference sequence). The CDR3 runs to 12 residues. CDR3: CATSRGYQPQHF. The CDR3 DNA is TGTGCCACCAGCAGAGGGTATCAGCCCCAGCATTTT.

The chain is built from TRBV28 and TRBJ1-4, with D tentatively TRBD1 (6 bases). This CDR3 has 13 residues. CDR1 is MDHEN and CDR2 is SYDVKM in the germline V gene. V was clipped by 6 bases and J by 13 bases, with 18 bases between them. CDR3 region: CASSLQGLAGLFF. CDR3 bases: TGTGCCAGCAGCCTACAGGGTCTAGCGGGACTGTTTTTT.

The V gene is TRBV29-1, the J gene TRBJ1-1, with D hard to call. V lost 0 bases to trimming and J lost 0 bases, with 17 bases between them. In germline, CDR1 is SQVTM, CDR2 ANQGSEA. CDR3 length equals 17 residues. CDR3 coding DNA: TGCAGCGTTGAAGATGGAGGAATTTCAAAGATGAACACTGAAGCTTTCTTT. The encoded protein is CSVEDGGISKMNTEAFF.

The chain employs TRBV28 and TRBJ2-7; D is possibly TRBD1 or TRBD2 (5 bases each). Germline-derived CDR1 and CDR2 are MDHEN and SYDVKM. V shed 3 bases and J shed 0 bases, with 9 bases lying between them. CDR3 length equals 14 residues. The CDR3 is CASSFRGDSYEQYF. The CDR3 DNA is TGTGCCAGCAGTTTTCGAGGGGACTCCTACGAGCAGTACTTC.